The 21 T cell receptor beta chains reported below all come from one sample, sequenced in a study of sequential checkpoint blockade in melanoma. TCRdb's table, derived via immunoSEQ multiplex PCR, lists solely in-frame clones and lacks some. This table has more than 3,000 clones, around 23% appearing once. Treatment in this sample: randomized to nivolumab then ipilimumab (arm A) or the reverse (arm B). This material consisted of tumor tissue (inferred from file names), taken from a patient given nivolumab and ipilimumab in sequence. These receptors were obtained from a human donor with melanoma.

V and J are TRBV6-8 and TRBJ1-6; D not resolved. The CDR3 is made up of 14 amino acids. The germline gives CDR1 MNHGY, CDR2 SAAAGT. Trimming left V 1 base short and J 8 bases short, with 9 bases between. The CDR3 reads CASSYLDMDSPLHF. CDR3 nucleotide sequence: TGTGCCAGCAGTTACTTAGATATGGATTCACCCCTCCACTTT.

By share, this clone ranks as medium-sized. CDR3 DNA sequence: TGTGCCAGCAGCCCCCGACTAGCGGGGGGGCATCAGAACACCGGGGAGCTGTTTTTT. As protein: CASSPRLAGGHQNTGELFF. This chain joins TRBV11-3 and TRBJ2-2, with TRBD2 matching 14 bases. V lost 5 bases to trimming and J lost 1 base; unmatched junction nucleotides: 9. The CDR3 covers 19 residues. Germline V gives CDR1 SGHNT, CDR2 YENEEA.

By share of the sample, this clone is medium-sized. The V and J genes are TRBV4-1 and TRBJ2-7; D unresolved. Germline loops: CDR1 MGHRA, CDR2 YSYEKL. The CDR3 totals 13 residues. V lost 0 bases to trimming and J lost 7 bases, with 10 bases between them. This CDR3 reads CASSQESSGEQYF. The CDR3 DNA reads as TGCGCCAGCAGCCAAGAATCCTCCGGGGAGCAGTACTTC.

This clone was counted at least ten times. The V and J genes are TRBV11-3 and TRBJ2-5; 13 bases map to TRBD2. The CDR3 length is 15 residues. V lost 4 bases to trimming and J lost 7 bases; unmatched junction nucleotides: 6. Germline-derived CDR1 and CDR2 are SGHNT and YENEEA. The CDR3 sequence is CASSSPGLAGVTQYF. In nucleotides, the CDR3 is TGTGCCAGCAGCTCCCCAGGACTAGCGGGGGTGACCCAGTACTTC.

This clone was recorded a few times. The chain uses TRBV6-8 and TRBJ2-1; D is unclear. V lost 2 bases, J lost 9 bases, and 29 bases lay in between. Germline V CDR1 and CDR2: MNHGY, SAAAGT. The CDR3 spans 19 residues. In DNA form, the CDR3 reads TGTGCCAGCAGTTACGGCGGCTCCCTCAGGAGCGACAAAGGCGGTGAGCAGTTCTTC. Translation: CASSYGGSLRSDKGGEQFF.

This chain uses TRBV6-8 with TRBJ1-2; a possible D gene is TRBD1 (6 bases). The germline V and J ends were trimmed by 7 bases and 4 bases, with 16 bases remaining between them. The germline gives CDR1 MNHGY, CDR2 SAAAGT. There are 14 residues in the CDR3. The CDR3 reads CASNIRGGSYGYTF. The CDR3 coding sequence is TGTGCCAGCAATATAAGGGGGGGCTCCTATGGCTACACCTTC.

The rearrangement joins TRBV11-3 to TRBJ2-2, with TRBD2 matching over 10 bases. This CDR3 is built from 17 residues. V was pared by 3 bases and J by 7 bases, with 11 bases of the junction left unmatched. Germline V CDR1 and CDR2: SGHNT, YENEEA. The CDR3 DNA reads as TGTGCCAGCAGCTTCCCCCCACAAGCGGGGGGGATCGGGGAGCTGTTTTTT. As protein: CASSFPPQAGGIGELFF.

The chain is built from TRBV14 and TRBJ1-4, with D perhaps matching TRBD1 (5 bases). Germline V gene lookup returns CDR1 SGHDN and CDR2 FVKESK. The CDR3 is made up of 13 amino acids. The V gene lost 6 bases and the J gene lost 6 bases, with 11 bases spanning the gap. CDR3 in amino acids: CASSWQGYEKLFF. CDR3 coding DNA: TGTGCCAGCAGTTGGCAGGGATATGAAAAACTGTTTTTT.

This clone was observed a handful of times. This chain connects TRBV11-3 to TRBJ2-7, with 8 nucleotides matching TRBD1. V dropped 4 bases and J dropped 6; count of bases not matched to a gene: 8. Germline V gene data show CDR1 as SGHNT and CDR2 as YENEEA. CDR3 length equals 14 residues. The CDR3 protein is CASSSGQGVAEQYF. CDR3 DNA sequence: TGTGCCAGCAGCTCCGGACAGGGAGTGGCCGAGCAGTACTTC.

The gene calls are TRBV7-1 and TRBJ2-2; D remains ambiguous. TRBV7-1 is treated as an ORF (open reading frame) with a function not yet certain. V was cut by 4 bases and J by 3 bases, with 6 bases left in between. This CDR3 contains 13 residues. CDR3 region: CASSLVYTGELFF. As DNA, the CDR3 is TGTGCCAGCAGCTTAGTGTACACCGGGGAGCTGTTTTTT.

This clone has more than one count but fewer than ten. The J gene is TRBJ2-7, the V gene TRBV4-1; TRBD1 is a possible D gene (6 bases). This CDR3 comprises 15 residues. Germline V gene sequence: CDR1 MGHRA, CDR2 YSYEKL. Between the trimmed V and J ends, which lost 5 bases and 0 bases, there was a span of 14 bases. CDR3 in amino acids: CASSAQGLFSYEQYF. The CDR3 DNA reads TGCGCCAGCAGCGCTCAGGGGCTTTTCTCCTACGAGCAGTACTTC.

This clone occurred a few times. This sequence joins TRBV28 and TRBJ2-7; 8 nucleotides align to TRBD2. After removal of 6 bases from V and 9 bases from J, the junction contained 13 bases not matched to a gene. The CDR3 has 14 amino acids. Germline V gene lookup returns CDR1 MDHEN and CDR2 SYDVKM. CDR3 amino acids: CASSLAGPLRWQYF. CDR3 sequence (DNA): TGTGCCAGCAGCTTAGCGGGACCACTACGGTGGCAGTACTTC.

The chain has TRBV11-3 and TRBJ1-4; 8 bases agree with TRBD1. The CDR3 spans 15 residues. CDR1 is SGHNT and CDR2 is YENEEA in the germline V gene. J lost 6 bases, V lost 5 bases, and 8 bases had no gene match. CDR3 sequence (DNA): TGTGCCAGCAGCGTTCGCGGGACAGGCTATGAAAAACTGTTTTTT. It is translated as CASSVRGTGYEKLFF.

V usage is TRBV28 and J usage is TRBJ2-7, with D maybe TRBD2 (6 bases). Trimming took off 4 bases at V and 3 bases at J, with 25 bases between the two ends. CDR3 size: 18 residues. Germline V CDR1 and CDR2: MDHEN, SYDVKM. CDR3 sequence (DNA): TGTGCCAGCAGTTCTCTGAATTCCTTTGGGGAGGAGGGCTACGAGCAGTACTTC. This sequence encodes CASSSLNSFGEEGYEQYF.

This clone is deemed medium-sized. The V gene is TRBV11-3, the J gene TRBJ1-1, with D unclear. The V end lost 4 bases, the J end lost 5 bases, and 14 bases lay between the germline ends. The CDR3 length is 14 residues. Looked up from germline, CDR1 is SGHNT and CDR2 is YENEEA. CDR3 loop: CASSSLGRSTEAFF. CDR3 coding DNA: TGTGCCAGCAGCTCCCTGGGGAGATCGACTGAAGCTTTCTTT.

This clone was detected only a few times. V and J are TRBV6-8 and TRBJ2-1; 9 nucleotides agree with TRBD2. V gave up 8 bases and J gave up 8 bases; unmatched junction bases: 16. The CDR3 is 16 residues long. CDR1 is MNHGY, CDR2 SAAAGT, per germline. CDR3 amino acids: CASALRISGRVDEQFF. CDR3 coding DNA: TGTGCCAGCGCCCTCCGGATTAGCGGGAGAGTCGATGAGCAGTTCTTC.

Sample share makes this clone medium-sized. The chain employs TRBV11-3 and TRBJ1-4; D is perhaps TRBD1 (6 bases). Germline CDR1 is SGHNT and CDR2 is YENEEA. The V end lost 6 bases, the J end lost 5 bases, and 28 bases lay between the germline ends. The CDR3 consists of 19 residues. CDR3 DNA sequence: TGTGCCAGCAGTTTACTCCAGACCCCAGGGGACAACGAGAATGAAAAACTGTTTTTT. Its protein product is CASSLLQTPGDNENEKLFF.

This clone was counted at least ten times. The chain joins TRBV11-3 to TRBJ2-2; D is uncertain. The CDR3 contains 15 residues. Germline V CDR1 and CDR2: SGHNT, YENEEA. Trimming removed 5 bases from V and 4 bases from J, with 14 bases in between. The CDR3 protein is CASSPLGGGTGELFF. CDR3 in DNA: TGTGCCAGCAGCCCGTTAGGCGGTGGCACCGGGGAGCTGTTTTTT. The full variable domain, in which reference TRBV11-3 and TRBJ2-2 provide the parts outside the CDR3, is EAGVVQSPRYKIIEKKQPVAFWCNPISGHNTLYWYLQNLGQGPELLIRYENEEAVDDSQLPKDRFSAERLKGVDSTLKIQPAELGDSAVYLCASSPLGGGTGELFFGEGSRLTVL.

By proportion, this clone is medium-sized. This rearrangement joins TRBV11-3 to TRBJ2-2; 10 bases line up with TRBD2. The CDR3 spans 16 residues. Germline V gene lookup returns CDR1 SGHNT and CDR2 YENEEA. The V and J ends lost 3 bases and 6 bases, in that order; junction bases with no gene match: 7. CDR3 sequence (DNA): TGTGCCAGCAGCTTTGTAGCTAGCGGGGGTTCCGGGGAGCTGTTTTTT. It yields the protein CASSFVASGGSGELFF.

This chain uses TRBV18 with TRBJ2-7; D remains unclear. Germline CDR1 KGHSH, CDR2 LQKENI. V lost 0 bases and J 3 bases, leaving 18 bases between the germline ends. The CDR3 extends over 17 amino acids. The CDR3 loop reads CASSPPKKTHRYYEQYF. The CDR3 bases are TGTGCCAGCTCACCACCAAAGAAGACTCACCGTTACTACGAGCAGTACTTC.

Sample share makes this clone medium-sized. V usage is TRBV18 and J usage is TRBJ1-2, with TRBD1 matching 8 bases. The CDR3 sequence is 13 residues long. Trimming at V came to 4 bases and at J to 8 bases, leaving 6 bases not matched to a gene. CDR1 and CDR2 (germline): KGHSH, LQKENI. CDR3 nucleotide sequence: TGTGCCAGCTCACAAGCAGGGGGCGACGGCTACACCTTC. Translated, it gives CASSQAGGDGYTF.